The following is a T cell receptor beta chain sequence with its context. This record comes from a study of control samples from healthy donors and cancer patients. Produced via immunoSEQ multiplex PCR; TCRdb's table is partial and in-frame only. The sample has under 100,000 clones, 93% seen once; the top ten hold about 1.5%. This CDR3 has 12 amino acids. The germline V gene has CDR1 SEHNR and CDR2 FQNEAQ (reference sequence). With 5 bases removed from V and 1 base from J, the gap between germline ends came to 6 bases. The rearrangement links TRBV7-9 to TRBJ2-7; unclear D gene. Input material: blood. The receptor's source is a woman aged 25 to 45 in good health. This chain's CDR3 is CASSLISYEQYF. The DNA for the CDR3 is TGTGCCAGCAGCCTCATATCCTACGAGCAGTACTTC.